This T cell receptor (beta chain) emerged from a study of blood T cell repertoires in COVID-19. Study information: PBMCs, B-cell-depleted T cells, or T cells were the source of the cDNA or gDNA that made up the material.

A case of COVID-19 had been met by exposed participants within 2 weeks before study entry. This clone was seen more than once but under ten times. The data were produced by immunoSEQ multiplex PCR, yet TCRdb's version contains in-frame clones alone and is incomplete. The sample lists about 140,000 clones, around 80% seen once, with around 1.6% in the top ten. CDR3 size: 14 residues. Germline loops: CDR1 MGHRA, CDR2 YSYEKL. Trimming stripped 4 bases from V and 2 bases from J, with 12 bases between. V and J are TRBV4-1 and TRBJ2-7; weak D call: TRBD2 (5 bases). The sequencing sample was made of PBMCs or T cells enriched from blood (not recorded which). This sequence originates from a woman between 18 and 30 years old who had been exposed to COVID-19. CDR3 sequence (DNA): TGCGCCAGCAGCCTAGAGGACTCGGCCTACGAGCAGTACTTC. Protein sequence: CASSLEDSAYEQYF.